The sample holds many counts of the clone carrying this T cell receptor beta chain. Its antigen remains unknown. Diagnostic conclusions were grounded in clinical symptoms, serum thyroxine, TRAb, thyroid ultrasound and orbital computed tomography. PBMCs originated in 10 ml of fresh peripheral blood. This entry comes from a study of Graves' ophthalmopathy and Graves' hyperthyroidism. For the study at large: Researchers obtained peripheral blood at initial diagnosis, before any treatment had begun. Study results and limitations: Blood also carried most expanded thyroid clonotypes exceeding 0.001 frequency.

Using RNA transcripts, the TCR beta CDR3 regions were amplified. First-round RT-PCR with HTBI primers preceded a second-round multiplex PCR. MiXCR was run by TCRdb on the multiplex PCR reads, yielding one entry per CDR3 protein. The sample lists about 180,000 distinct CDR3 sequences; 37% were seen once. The CDR3 runs to 15 residues. In germline, CDR1 is MNHEY, CDR2 SVGAGI. V was pared by 1 base and J by 0 bases, with 9 bases between. This clonotype was sampled from a woman between 40 and 55 years old with Graves' ophthalmopathy. This rearrangement joins TRBV6-5 to TRBJ1-2; weak D call: TRBD1 (6 bases). The sample comprised peripheral blood. The chain's CDR3 is CASSYWTAANYGYTF. CDR3 coding DNA: TGTGCCAGCAGTTACTGGACAGCAGCTAACTATGGCTACACCTTC.